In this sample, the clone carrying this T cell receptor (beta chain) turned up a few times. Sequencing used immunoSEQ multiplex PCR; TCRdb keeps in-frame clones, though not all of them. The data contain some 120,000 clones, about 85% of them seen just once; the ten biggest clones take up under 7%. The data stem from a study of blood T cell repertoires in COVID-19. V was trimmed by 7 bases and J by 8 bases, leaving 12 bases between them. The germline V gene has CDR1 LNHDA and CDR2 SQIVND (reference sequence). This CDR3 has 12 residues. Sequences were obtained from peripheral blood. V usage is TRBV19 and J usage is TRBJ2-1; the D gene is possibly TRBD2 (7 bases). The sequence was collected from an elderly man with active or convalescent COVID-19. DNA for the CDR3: TGTGCCAGTAAGGGGGGGGCCCATGAGCAGTTCTTC. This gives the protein CASKGGAHEQFF.